What follows is one T cell receptor beta chain and its context. The length of the CDR3 is 13 residues. The germline CDR1 and CDR2 sequences are LGHNA and YSLEER. The V end lost 2 bases, the J end lost 9 bases, and 11 bases lay between the germline ends. This sample was taken from a study of chemoradiotherapy in HPV16-positive cancers. Here immunoSEQ multiplex PCR was the method, and the copy in TCRdb shows in-frame clones only, minus some. The sample holds fewer than 15,000 clones, 60% to 80% seen once. The sample was gathered from a patient who underwent chemoradiotherapy. This TCR derives from a human donor with HPV-associated anogenital cancer. This rearrangement joins TRBV4-3 to TRBJ1-5; no clear D. The CDR3 region is CASSQTRGGPQHF. CDR3 nucleotides: TGCGCCAGCAGCCAAACACGGGGAGGGCCCCAGCATTTT.